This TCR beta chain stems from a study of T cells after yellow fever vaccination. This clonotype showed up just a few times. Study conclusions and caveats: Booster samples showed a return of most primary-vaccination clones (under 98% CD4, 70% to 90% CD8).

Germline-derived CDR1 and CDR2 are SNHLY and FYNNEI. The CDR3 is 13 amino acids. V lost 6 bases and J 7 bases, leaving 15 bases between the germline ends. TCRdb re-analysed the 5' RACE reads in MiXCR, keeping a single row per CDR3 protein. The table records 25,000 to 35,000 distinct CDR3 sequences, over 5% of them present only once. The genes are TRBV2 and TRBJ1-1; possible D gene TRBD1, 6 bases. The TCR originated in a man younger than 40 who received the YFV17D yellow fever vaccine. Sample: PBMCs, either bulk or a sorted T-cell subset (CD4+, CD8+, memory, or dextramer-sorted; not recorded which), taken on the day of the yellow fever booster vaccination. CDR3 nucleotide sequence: TGTGCCAGCAGGATGGACAGAACAGGTGAAGCTTTCTTT. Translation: CASRMDRTGEAFF.